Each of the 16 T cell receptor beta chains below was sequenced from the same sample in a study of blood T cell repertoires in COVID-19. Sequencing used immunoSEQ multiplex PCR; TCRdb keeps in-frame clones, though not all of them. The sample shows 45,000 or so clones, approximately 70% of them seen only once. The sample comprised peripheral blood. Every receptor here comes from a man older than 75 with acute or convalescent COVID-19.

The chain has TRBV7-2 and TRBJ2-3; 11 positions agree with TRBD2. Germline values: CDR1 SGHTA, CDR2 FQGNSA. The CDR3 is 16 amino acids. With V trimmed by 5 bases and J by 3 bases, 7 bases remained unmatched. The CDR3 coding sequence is TGTGCCAGCAGCCTGGGACTAGCGGTGGGGACAGATACGCAGTATTTT. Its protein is CASSLGLAVGTDTQYF.

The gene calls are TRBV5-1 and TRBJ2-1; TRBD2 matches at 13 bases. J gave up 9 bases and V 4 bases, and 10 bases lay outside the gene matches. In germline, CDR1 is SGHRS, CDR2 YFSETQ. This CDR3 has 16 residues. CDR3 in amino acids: CASSGTTSGRLGEQFF. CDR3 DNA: TGCGCCAGCAGCGGAACGACTAGCGGGAGGTTGGGTGAGCAGTTCTTC.

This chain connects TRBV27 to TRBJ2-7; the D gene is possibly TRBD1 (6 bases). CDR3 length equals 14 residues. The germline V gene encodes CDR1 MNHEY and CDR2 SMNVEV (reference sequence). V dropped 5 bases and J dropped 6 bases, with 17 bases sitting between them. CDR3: CASSPSRTAIEQYF. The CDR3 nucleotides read TGTGCCAGCAGTCCCTCTAGGACAGCCATCGAGCAGTACTTC.

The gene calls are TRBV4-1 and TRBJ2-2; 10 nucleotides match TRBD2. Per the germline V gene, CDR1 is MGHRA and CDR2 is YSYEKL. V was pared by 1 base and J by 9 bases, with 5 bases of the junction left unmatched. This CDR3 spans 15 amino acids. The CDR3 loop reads CASSQASGLARELFF. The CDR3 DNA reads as TGCGCCAGCAGCCAAGCCTCGGGACTAGCGAGGGAGCTGTTTTTT.

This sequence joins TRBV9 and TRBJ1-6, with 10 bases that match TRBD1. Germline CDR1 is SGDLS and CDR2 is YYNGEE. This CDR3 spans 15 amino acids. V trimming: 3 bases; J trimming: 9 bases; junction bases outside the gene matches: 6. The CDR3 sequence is CASSAGDRGSSPLHF. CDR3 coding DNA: TGTGCCAGCAGCGCCGGGGACAGGGGTTCTTCACCCCTCCACTTT.

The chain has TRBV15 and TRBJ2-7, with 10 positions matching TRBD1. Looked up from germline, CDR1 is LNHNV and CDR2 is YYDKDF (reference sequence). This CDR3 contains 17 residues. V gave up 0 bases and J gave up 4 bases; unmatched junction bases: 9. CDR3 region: CATSRDRPRQGAYEQYF. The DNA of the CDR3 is TGTGCCACCAGCAGAGATCGACCGAGACAGGGGGCGTACGAGCAGTACTTC.

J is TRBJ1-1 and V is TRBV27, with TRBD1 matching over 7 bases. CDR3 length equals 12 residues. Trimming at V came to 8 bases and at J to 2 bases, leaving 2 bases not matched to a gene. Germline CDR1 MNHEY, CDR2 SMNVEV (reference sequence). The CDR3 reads CASQGGNTEAFF. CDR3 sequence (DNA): TGTGCCAGCCAGGGGGGTAACACTGAAGCTTTCTTT.

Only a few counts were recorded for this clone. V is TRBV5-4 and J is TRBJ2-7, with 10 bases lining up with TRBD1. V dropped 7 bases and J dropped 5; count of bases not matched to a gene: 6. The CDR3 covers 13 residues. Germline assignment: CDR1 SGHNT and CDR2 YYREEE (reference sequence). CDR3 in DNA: TGTGCCAGCTGGGGACAGGGGACAAACGAGCAGTACTTC. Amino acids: CASWGQGTNEQYF.

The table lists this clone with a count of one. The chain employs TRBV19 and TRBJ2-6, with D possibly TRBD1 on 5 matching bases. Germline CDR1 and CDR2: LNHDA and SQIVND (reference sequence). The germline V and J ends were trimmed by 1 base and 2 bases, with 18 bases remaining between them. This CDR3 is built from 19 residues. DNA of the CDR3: TGTGCCAGTAGTATAGTATTCGGCAGGGTTGTGGCTGGGGCCAACGTCCTGACTTTC. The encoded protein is CASSIVFGRVVAGANVLTF.

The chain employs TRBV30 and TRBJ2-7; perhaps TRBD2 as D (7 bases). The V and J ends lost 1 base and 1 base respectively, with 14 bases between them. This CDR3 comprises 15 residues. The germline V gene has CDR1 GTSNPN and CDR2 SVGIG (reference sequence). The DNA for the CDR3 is TGTGCCTGGAGTGGAGGAGGGGGGGTATCCTACGAGCAGTACTTC. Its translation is CAWSGGGGVSYEQYF.

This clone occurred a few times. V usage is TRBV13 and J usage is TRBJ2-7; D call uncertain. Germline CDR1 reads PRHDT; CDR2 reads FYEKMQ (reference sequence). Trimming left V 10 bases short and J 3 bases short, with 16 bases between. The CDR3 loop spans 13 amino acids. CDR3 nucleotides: TGTGCCACCTCTGCCGCGAGAAACTACGAGCAGTACTTC. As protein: CATSAARNYEQYF.

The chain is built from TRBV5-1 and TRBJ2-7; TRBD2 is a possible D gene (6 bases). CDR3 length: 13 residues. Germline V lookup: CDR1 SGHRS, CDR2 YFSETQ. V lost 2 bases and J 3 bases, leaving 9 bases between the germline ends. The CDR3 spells CASSFLASYEQYF. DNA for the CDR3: TGCGCCAGCAGCTTTCTAGCGAGCTACGAGCAGTACTTC.

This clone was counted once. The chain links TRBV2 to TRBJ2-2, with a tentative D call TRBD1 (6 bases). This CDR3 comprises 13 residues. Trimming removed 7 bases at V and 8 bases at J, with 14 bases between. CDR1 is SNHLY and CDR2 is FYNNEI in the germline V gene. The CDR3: CASTFTGKGELFF. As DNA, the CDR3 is TGTGCCAGCACTTTTACAGGGAAAGGGGAGCTGTTTTTT.

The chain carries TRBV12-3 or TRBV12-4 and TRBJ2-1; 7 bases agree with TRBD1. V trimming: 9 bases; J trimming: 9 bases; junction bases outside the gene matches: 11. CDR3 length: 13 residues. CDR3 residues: CASLRTGVREQFF. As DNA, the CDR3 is TGTGCCAGTCTGCGAACAGGGGTTCGTGAGCAGTTCTTC.

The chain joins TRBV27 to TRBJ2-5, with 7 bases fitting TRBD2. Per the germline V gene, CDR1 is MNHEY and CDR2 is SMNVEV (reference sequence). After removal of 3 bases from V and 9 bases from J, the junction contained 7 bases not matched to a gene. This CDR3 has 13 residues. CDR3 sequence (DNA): TGTGCCAGCAGTTTTTACGCGGGAGACGCCCAGTACTTC. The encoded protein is CASSFYAGDAQYF.

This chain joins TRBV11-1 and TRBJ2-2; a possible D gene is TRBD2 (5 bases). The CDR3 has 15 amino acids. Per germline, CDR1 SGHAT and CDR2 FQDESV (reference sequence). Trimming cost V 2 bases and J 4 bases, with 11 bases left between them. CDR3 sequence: CASSLRLAGTGELFF. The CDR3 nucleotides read TGTGCCAGCAGCTTACGGCTAGCTGGCACCGGGGAGCTGTTTTTT.